A single sample is the source of the 10 T cell receptor beta chains below, sequenced in a study of shared clonotypes between healthy human individuals. The assay was immunoSEQ multiplex PCR, and TCRdb's table has in-frame clones only and misses some. The sample contains about 110,000 clones, roughly 70% of which appear only once. Sequencing used memory CD8+ T cells sorted from blood. The subset here: CD45RO+ cells pooled with CCR7-negative TemRA cells. These receptors were collected from a woman in her thirties in good health.

At least ten counts were recorded for this clone. The chain is built from TRBV30 and TRBJ1-1; D unresolved. CDR3 length: 12 amino acids. Looked up from germline, CDR1 is GTSNPN and CDR2 is SVGIG (reference sequence). V dropped 3 bases and J dropped 3 bases, with 8 bases sitting between them. Here the CDR3 reads CAWSLGYTEAFF. In nucleotides, the CDR3 is TGTGCCTGGAGCTTGGGGTACACTGAAGCTTTCTTT.

The V gene is TRBV6-5, the J gene TRBJ2-2; 10 bases are a match to TRBD1. The CDR3 contains 15 residues. V gave up 2 bases and J gave up 3 bases; unmatched junction bases: 0. The germline gives CDR1 MNHEY, CDR2 SVGAGI. This CDR3 reads CASSYGTGDTGELFF. The CDR3 nucleotides are TGTGCCAGCAGTTACGGGACAGGGGACACCGGGGAGCTGTTTTTT.

This clone was counted at least ten times. The chain uses TRBV25-1 and TRBJ2-5; 9 bases map to TRBD1. The V segment lost 3 bases and the J segment 3 bases; nucleotides outside the gene matches: 8. Germline V gene sequence: CDR1 MGHDK, CDR2 SYGVNS. The CDR3 extends over 16 amino acids. The CDR3 sequence is CASSDLLRDREETQYF. The CDR3 DNA is TGTGCCAGCAGTGACCTCCTCCGGGACAGGGAAGAGACCCAGTACTTC.

This rearrangement joins TRBV5-4 to TRBJ2-7, with D uncertain. The CDR3 is 12 residues long. From germline, CDR1 is SGHNT and CDR2 YYREEE (reference sequence). Trimming cost V 2 bases and J 4 bases, with 7 bases left between them. This CDR3 reads CASSFVGYEQYF. CDR3 sequence (DNA): TGTGCCAGCAGCTTCGTGGGGTACGAGCAGTACTTC.

This clone was recorded a few times. The V and J genes are TRBV10-3 and TRBJ2-2, with no clear D. V was pared by 0 bases and J by 3 bases, with 8 bases between. Germline V lookup: CDR1 ENHRY, CDR2 SYGVKD. The CDR3 contains 15 residues. The DNA of the CDR3 is TGTGCCATCAGTGAGTCTTCGCCCTACACCGGGGAGCTGTTTTTT. This gives the protein CAISESSPYTGELFF.

The chain joins TRBV27 to TRBJ2-5, with a tentative D call TRBD2 (5 bases). The V gene lost 9 bases and the J gene lost 4 bases, with 9 bases spanning the gap. This CDR3 comprises 11 residues. Germline CDR1 MNHEY, CDR2 SMNVEV (reference sequence). The CDR3 spells CAREGAETQYF. In nucleotides, the CDR3 is TGTGCCAGAGAGGGAGCAGAGACCCAGTACTTC.

The chain joins TRBV2 to TRBJ1-3, with no clear D. V gave up 5 bases and J gave up 0 bases, with 8 bases separating them. CDR1 and CDR2 from the germline V gene are SNHLY and FYNNEI. The CDR3 has 14 residues. The CDR3: CASSRTVSGNTIYF. The CDR3 DNA reads TGTGCCAGCAGTCGAACAGTCTCTGGAAACACCATATATTTT.

Here the CDR3 DNA reads TGTGCCAGCAGCCTTGTGGGAGAGAACACCGGGGAGCTGTTTTTT. Encoded protein: CASSLVGENTGELFF. V usage is TRBV5-8 and J usage is TRBJ2-2, with D possibly being TRBD2 (5 bases). V lost 4 bases and J 1 base, leaving 11 bases between the germline ends. The germline gives CDR1 SGHTS, CDR2 YDEGEE. The CDR3 runs to 15 residues.

The V call is TRBV28, the J call TRBJ2-7; the match to TRBD2 covers 8 bases. Germline CDR1 MDHEN, CDR2 SYDVKM. The CDR3 runs 15 residues. Trimming took 1 base from V and 1 from J; bases not matched to a gene: 3. Here the CDR3 DNA reads TGTGCCAGCAGTTTATACGGGAGGGCGTCCTACGAGCAGTACTTC. It specifies CASSLYGRASYEQYF.

The chain combines TRBV18 with TRBJ2-7; maybe TRBD1 (6 bases). This CDR3 has 13 residues. V lost 3 bases and J lost 6, with 12 bases in between. Germline-derived CDR1 and CDR2 are KGHSH and LQKENI. The CDR3 DNA is TGTGCCAGCTCACCCCATCAGGGGTTCGAGCAGTACTTC. Its protein product is CASSPHQGFEQYF. Looking up the rest from reference TRBV18 and TRBJ2-7 gives the full variable domain: NAGVMQNPRHLVRRRGQEARLRCSPMKGHSHVYWYRQLPEEGLKFMVYLQKENIIDESGMPKERFSAEFPKEGPSILRIQQVVRGDSAAYFCASSPHQGFEQYFGPGTRLTVT.